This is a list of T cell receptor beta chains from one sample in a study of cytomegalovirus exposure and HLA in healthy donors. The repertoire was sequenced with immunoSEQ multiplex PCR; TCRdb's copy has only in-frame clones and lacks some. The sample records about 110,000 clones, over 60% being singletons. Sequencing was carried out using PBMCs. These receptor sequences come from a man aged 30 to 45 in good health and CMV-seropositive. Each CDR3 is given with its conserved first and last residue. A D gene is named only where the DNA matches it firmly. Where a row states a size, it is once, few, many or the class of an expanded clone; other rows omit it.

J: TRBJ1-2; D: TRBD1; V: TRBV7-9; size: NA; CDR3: CASSRDSNYGYTF; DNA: TGTGCCAGCAGCCGGGACAGTAACTATGGCTACACCTTC
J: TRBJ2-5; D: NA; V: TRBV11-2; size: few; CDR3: CASSLLSATQGVQETQYF; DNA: TGTGCCAGCAGCTTATTATCCGCCACCCAAGGGGTCCAAGAGACCCAGTACTTC
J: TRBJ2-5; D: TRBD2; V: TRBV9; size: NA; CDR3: CASSTGTSGAETQYF; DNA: TGTGCCAGCAGCACCGGGACTAGCGGGGCGGAGACCCAGTACTTC
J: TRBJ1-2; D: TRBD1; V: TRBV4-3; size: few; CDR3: CASSKSPGTGGYGYTF; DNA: TGCGCCAGCAGCAAAAGTCCCGGGACAGGGGGATATGGCTACACCTTC
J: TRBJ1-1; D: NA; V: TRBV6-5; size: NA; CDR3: CASSRPGGVEAFF; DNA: TGTGCCAGCAGTCGACCCGGAGGGGTTGAAGCTTTCTTT
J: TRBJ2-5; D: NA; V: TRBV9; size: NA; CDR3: CASGLRDNTPQGAQYF; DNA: TGTGCCAGCGGGCTCCGGGACAACACACCGCAAGGGGCCCAGTACTTC
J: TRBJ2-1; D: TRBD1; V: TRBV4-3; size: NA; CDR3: CASSQDAGTGPTEQFF; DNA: TGCGCCAGCAGCCAAGATGCGGGGACAGGGCCGACTGAGCAGTTCTTC
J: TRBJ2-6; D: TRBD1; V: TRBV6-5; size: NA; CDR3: CASSRTGPGANVLTF; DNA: TGTGCCAGCAGTCGGACAGGGCCCGGGGCCAACGTCCTGACTTTC
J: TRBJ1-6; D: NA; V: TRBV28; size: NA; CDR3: CASKVQGPYSPLHF; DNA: TGTGCCAGCAAGGTCCAGGGGCCCTATTCACCCCTCCACTTT
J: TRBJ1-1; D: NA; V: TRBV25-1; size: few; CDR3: CASSPLPRENTEAFF; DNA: TGTGCCAGCAGTCCTCTCCCCCGGGAGAACACTGAAGCTTTCTTT
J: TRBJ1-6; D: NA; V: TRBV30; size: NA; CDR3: CAWRGARDSYNSPLHF; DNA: TGTGCCTGGAGGGGAGCCCGGGACTCCTATAATTCACCCCTCCACTTT
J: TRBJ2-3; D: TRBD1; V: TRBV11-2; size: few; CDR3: CASTKDRGITDTQYF; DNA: TGTGCCAGCACCAAGGACAGGGGCATCACAGATACGCAGTATTTT
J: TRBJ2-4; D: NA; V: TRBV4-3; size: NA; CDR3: CASSQDWQTLAKNIQYF; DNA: TGCGCCAGCAGCCAAGATTGGCAGACTCTAGCCAAAAACATTCAGTACTTC
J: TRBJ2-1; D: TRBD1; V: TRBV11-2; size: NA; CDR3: CASSFPGTGVYEQFF; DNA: TGTGCCAGCAGCTTCCCCGGGACAGGGGTCTATGAGCAGTTCTTC
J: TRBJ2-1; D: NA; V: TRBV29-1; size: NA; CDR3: CSVEAGTIGNEQFF; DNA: TGCAGCGTTGAAGCAGGGACAATTGGCAATGAGCAGTTCTTC
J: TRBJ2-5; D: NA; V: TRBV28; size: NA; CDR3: CASSLRGFQETQYF; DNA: TGTGCCAGCAGTTTAAGGGGGTTCCAAGAGACCCAGTACTTC
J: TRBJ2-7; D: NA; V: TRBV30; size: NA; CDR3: CAWSVIFGPEGEQYF; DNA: TGTGCCTGGAGTGTAATTTTTGGGCCGGAGGGAGAGCAGTACTTC
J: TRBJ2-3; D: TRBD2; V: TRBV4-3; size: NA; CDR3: CASSLSGGSTDTQYF; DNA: TGCGCCAGCAGCCTTAGCGGGGGTAGCACAGATACGCAGTATTTT
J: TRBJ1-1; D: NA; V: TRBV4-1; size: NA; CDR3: CASNRGGVTEAFF; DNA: TGCGCCAGCAATCGGGGAGGAGTGACTGAAGCTTTCTTT
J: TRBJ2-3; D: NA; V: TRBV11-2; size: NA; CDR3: CASSFGTGVTDTQYF; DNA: TGTGCCAGCAGCTTCGGCACGGGGGTGACAGATACGCAGTATTTT
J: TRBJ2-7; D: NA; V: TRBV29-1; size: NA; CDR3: CSVGAGESYEQYF; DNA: TGCAGCGTGGGGGCAGGTGAATCCTACGAGCAGTACTTC
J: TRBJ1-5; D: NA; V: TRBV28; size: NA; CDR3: CASKEELLNQPQHF; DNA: TGTGCCAGCAAAGAGGAACTCCTCAATCAGCCCCAGCATTTT
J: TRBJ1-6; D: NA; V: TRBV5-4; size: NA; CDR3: CASSFERESSPLHF; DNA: TGTGCCAGCAGCTTTGAGAGGGAAAGTTCACCCCTCCACTTT